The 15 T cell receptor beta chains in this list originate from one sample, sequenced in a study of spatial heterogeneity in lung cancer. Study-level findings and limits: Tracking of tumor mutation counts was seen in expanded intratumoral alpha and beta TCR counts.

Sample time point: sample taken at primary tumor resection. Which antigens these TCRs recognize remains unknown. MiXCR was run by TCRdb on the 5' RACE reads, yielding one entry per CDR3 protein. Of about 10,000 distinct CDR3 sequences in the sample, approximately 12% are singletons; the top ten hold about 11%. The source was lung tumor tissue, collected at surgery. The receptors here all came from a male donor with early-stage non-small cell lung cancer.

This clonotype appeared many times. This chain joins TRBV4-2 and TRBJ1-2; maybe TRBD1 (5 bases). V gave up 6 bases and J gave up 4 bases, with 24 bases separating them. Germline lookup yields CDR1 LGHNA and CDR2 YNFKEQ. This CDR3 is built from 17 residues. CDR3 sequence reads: CASSEEHLGGAAYGYTF. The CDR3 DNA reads TGTGCCAGCAGTGAAGAGCATCTGGGGGGAGCGGCCTATGGCTACACCTTC.

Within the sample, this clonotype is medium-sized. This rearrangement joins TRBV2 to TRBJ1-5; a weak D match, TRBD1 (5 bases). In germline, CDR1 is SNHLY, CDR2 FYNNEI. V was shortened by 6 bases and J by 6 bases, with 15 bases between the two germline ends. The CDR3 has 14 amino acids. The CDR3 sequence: CASRGGSGGQPQHF. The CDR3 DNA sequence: TGTGCCAGCAGGGGGGGATCCGGTGGTCAGCCCCAGCATTTT. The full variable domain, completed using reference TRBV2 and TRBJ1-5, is EPEVTQTPSHQVTQMGQEVILRCVPISNHLYFYWYRQILGQKVEFLVSFYNNEISEKSEIFDDQFSVERPDGSNFTLKIRSTKLEDSAMYFCASRGGSGGQPQHFGDGTRLSIL.

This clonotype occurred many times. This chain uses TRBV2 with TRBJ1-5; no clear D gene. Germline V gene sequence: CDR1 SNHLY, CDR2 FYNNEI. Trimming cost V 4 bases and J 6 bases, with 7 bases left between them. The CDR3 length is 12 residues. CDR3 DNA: TGTGCCAGCAGTGTGGCGCTTCAGCCCCAGCATTTT. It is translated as CASSVALQPQHF. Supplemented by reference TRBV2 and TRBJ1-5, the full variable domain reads EPEVTQTPSHQVTQMGQEVILRCVPISNHLYFYWYRQILGQKVEFLVSFYNNEISEKSEIFDDQFSVERPDGSNFTLKIRSTKLEDSAMYFCASSVALQPQHFGDGTRLSIL.

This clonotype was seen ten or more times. Here the CDR3 DNA reads TGTGCCAGCAGCCCAAATGGACAGGGCCGAGCCGAGCAGTACTTC. It translates to CASSPNGQGRAEQYF. The chain couples TRBV27 to TRBJ2-7; 8 nucleotides align to TRBD1. The CDR3 consists of 15 residues. Germline loops: CDR1 MNHEY, CDR2 SMNVEV (reference sequence). With 6 bases clipped from V and 6 bases from J, the junction kept 13 bases outside the gene matches.

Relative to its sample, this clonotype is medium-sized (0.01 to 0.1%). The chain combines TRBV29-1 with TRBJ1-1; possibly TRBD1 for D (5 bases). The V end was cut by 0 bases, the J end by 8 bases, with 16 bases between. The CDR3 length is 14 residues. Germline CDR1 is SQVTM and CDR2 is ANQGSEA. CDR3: CSVEEGGLQGEAFF. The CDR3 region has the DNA TGCAGCGTTGAAGAGGGAGGTCTCCAGGGAGAAGCTTTCTTT.

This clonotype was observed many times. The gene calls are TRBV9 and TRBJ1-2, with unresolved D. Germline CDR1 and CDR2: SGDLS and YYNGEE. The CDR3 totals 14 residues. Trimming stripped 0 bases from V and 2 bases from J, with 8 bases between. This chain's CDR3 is CASSVDDSNYGYTF. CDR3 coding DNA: TGTGCCAGCAGCGTAGACGATAGCAACTATGGCTACACCTTC.

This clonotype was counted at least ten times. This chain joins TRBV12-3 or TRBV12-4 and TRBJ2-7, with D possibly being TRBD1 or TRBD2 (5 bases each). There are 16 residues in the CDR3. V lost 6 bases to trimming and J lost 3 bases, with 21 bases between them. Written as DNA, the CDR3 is TGTGCCAGCAGAGCACAAGAGAGGGGAGTTGGCTACGAGCAGTACTTC. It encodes CASRAQERGVGYEQYF.

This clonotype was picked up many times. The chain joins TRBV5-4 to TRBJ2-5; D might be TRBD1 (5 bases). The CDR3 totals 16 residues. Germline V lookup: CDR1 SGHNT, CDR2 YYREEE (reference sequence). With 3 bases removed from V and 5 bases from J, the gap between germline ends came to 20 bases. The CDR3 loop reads CASSSWGRSVGETQYF. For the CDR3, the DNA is TGTGCCAGCAGCTCGTGGGGCCGATCAGTGGGGGAGACCCAGTACTTC.

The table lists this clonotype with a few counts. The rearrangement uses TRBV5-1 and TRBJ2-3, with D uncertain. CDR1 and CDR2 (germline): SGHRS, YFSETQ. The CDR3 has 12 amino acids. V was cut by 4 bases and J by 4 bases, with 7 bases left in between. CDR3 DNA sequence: TGCGCCAGCAGCCCGGCAGCAGATACGCAGTATTTT. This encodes CASSPAADTQYF.

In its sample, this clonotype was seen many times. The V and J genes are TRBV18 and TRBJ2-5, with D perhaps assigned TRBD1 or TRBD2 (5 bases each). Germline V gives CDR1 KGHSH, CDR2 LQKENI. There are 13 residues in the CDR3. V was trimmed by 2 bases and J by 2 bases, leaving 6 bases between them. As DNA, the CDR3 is TGTGCCAGCTCACCAGGGGGACAAGAGACCCAGTACTTC. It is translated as CASSPGGQETQYF.

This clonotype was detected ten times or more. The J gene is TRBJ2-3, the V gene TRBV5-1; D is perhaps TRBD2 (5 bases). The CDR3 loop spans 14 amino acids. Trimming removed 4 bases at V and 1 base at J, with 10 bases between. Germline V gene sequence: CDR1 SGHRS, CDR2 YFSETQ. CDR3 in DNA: TGCGCCAGCAGCCCTAGCTGGGGCACAGATACGCAGTATTTT. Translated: CASSPSWGTDTQYF.

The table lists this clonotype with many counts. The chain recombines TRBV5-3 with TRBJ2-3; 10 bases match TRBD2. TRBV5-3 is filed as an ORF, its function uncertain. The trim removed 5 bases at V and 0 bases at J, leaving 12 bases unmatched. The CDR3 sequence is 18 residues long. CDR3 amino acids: CARRPHPTSGKSTDTQYF. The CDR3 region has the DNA TGTGCCAGAAGGCCGCACCCCACTAGCGGGAAAAGCACAGATACGCAGTATTTT.

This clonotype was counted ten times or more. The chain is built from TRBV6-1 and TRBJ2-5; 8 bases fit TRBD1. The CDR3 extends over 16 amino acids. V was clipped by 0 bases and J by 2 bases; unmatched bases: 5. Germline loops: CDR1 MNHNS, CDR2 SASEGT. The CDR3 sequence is CASSEAPGQGQETQYF. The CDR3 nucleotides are TGTGCCAGCAGTGAAGCCCCCGGACAGGGACAAGAGACCCAGTACTTC.

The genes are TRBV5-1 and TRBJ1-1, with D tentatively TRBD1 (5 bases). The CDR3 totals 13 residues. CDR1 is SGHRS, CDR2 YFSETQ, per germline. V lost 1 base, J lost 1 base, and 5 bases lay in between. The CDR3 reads CASSLTGNTEAFF. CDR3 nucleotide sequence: TGCGCCAGCAGCTTGACAGGGAACACTGAAGCTTTCTTT.

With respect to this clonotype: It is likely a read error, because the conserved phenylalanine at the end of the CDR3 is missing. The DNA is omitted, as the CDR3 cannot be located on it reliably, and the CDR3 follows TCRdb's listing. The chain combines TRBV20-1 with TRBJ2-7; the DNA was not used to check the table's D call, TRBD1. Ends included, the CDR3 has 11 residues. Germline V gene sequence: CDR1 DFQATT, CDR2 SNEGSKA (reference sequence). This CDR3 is CSASYPGGPTI.